One and the same sample provided the 8 T cell receptor beta chains below, sequenced in a study of long-term antiretroviral therapy in people with HIV. The assay, immunoSEQ v3.0, was run at survey level. Clones were read by immunoSEQ multiplex PCR, and TCRdb kept only the in-frame ones, dropping some. The table records 19,000 or so clones, about 80% of them present only once. The sequencing here drew on unsorted PBMCs, taken 0.3 years before starting antiretroviral therapy. These receptors originate from a man over 45 with HIV.

The chain is built from TRBV19 and TRBJ2-2; possible D gene TRBD2, 5 bases. The CDR3 runs to 11 residues. Germline lookup yields CDR1 LNHDA and CDR2 SQIVND (reference sequence). CDR3 sequence: CAAGYTGELFF. CDR3 DNA sequence: TGTGCGGCGGGTTACACCGGGGAGCTGTTTTTT. The full variable domain, its missing parts supplied by reference TRBV19 and TRBJ2-2, is DGGITQSPKYLFRKEGQNVTLSCEQNLNHDAMYWYRQDPGQGLRLIYYSQIVNDFQKGDIAEGYSVSREKKESFPLTVTSAQKNPTAFYLCAAGYTGELFFGEGSRLTVL.

V is TRBV28 and J is TRBJ2-2; possibly TRBD2 for D (5 bases). Germline CDR1 reads MDHEN; CDR2 reads SYDVKM. The CDR3 contains 14 residues. V was pared by 2 bases and J by 6 bases, with 10 bases between. The CDR3 DNA sequence: TGTGCCAGCAGTTTAGGCGGGCTACCCGGGGAGCTGTTTTTT. This gives the protein CASSLGGLPGELFF.

The chain is built from TRBV19 and TRBJ2-1; no clear D. In germline, CDR1 is LNHDA, CDR2 SQIVND (reference sequence). This CDR3 has 13 amino acids. The V end was cut by 2 bases, the J end by 7 bases, with 9 bases between. CDR3 DNA sequence: TGTGCCAGTAGTATAAGGCAAAGGAATGAGCAGTTCTTC. Its protein is CASSIRQRNEQFF. The variable domain in full, completed from reference TRBV19 and TRBJ2-1, reads DGGITQSPKYLFRKEGQNVTLSCEQNLNHDAMYWYRQDPGQGLRLIYYSQIVNDFQKGDIAEGYSVSREKKESFPLTVTSAQKNPTAFYLCASSIRQRNEQFFGPGTRLTVL.

The genes are TRBV5-6 and TRBJ2-7; 9 nucleotides line up with TRBD1. V shed 3 bases, J shed 0 bases, and the junction held 1 base outside the gene matches. The CDR3 has 14 amino acids. Germline assignment: CDR1 SGHDT and CDR2 YYEEEE. The CDR3 DNA reads TGTGCCAGCAGCTCGGGACAGGGCTCCTACGAGCAGTACTTC. Protein product: CASSSGQGSYEQYF.

This clone appeared a few times. The chain uses TRBV11-3 and TRBJ1-2; TRBD1 agrees at 12 bases. V lost 4 bases and J lost 2; bases outside the gene matches: 5. The CDR3 loop spans 16 amino acids. CDR1 is SGHNT and CDR2 is YENEEA in the germline V gene. The CDR3 loop reads CASSSGTGGWNYGYTF. The CDR3 coding sequence is TGTGCCAGCAGCTCTGGGACAGGGGGCTGGAACTATGGCTACACCTTC.

This clone was detected only a few times. The rearrangement uses TRBV6-1 and TRBJ2-7; TRBD1 is a possible D gene (6 bases). Per germline, CDR1 MNHNS and CDR2 SASEGT. The V end lost 7 bases, the J end lost 1 base, and 17 bases lay between the germline ends. CDR3 length: 15 residues. As DNA, the CDR3 is TGTGCCAGCACCCTGAACAGGGCGCCTTCCTACGAGCAGTACTTC. Translating gives CASTLNRAPSYEQYF.

The V gene is TRBV6-4, the J gene TRBJ2-2, with D hard to call. The CDR3 extends over 15 amino acids. Germline values: CDR1 MRHNA, CDR2 SNTAGT. Deletions cut 0 bases from V and 6 bases from J, with 11 bases between. CDR3 DNA: TGTGCCAGCAGTGACTCGGTGACACCGTCCGGGGAGCTGTTTTTT. Translated, it gives CASSDSVTPSGELFF.

The chain couples TRBV7-6 to TRBJ2-1; the D gene is possibly TRBD1 (5 bases). The CDR3 is made up of 18 amino acids. Germline CDR1 reads SGHVS; CDR2 reads FNYEAQ. Trimming cost V 5 bases and J 0 bases, with 20 bases left between them. CDR3 region: CASSPRFGALSSYNEQFF. The CDR3 bases are TGTGCCAGCAGCCCGCGTTTTGGGGCCCTAAGCTCCTACAATGAGCAGTTCTTC.